This T cell receptor beta chain was recorded in a study of blood T cell repertoires in COVID-19. For the study at large: The United States, Italy and Spain were the sources of the acute and convalescent COVID-19 samples. Sources were T cells, B-cell-depleted T cells, or PBMCs; the material itself was cDNA or gDNA.

In the study's own analysis: Reference gene primers were amplified, and this amplification served to estimate nucleated cell counts. Produced via immunoSEQ multiplex PCR; TCRdb's table is partial and in-frame only. Clonal size and the V and J genes are those of that table, whereas D and trimming came from the DNA. The profile shows about 140,000 clones, around nine tenths of them singletons. Germline CDR1 and CDR2: SGHNT and YYREEE (reference sequence). V was clipped by 3 bases and J by 0 bases, with 12 bases between them. This CDR3 has 15 residues. The sequence was collected from a human donor in a cohort sampled during active COVID-19. Sequenced: peripheral blood. The V call is TRBV5-4, the J call TRBJ1-2; D is perhaps TRBD1 (5 bases). For the CDR3, the DNA is TGTGCCAGCAGCTGGGATAAGACAGCTAACTATGGCTACACCTTC. It encodes CASSWDKTANYGYTF.